Listed below are T cell receptor beta chains from one sample, sequenced in a study of OX40 agonist ivuxolimab in advanced cancers. The assay was immunoSEQ multiplex PCR, and TCRdb's table has in-frame clones only and misses some. The sample includes about 59,000 clones, 94% seen only once; the top ten take roughly a fifth. The source was CD4+ or CD8+ T cells sorted from blood, collected in a trial of the OX40 agonist ivuxolimab. The source is an adult with an advanced solid tumor such as melanoma, head and neck, liver or kidney cancer. Each CDR3 is given without its conserved first and last residue. The order of the fields is clone size, J gene, CDR3 length, V gene, CDR3 protein. Size is omitted from some rows. Given values are once, few, many or a class for expanded clones.

abundance: NA; j_gene: TRBJ2-1; len: 13; v_gene: TRBV15; CDR3aa: ATSRDRMWDNEQF
abundance: NA; j_gene: TRBJ1-1; len: 12; v_gene: TRBV4-2; CDR3aa: ASSLSIRAYEAF
abundance: NA; j_gene: TRBJ2-2; len: 12; v_gene: TRBV5-5; CDR3aa: ASSTWANTGELF
abundance: NA; j_gene: TRBJ2-5; len: 14; v_gene: TRBV5-1; CDR3aa: ASSAWTEEVEETQY
abundance: once; j_gene: TRBJ2-7; len: 11; v_gene: TRBV4-3; CDR3aa: ASSQEDTYEQY
abundance: NA; j_gene: TRBJ1-4; len: 14; v_gene: TRBV4-3; CDR3aa: ASSQGSDIGNEKLF
abundance: NA; j_gene: TRBJ2-4; len: 15; v_gene: TRBV19; CDR3aa: ASSGRDATGAKNIQY
abundance: NA; j_gene: TRBJ1-3; len: 14; v_gene: TRBV4-3; CDR3aa: ASSQDFRSSGNTIY
abundance: once; j_gene: TRBJ1-2; len: 14; v_gene: TRBV7-9; CDR3aa: ASSQPPQGAYYGYT
abundance: medium-sized; j_gene: TRBJ1-1; len: 12; v_gene: TRBV7-8; CDR3aa: ASSPDRGNTEAF
abundance: NA; j_gene: TRBJ2-3; len: 12; v_gene: TRBV7-9; CDR3aa: ASSLVTAADTQY
abundance: NA; j_gene: TRBJ2-1; len: 12; v_gene: TRBV4-3; CDR3aa: ASSQGELLREQF
abundance: once; j_gene: TRBJ1-2; len: 12; v_gene: TRBV30; CDR3aa: AWSVAGGVYGYT
abundance: NA; j_gene: TRBJ1-1; len: 11; v_gene: TRBV5-1; CDR3aa: ASSYDRNTEAF
abundance: NA; j_gene: TRBJ2-3; len: 15; v_gene: TRBV7-3; CDR3aa: ASSHRRLAGITDTQY
abundance: NA; j_gene: TRBJ2-3; len: 14; v_gene: TRBV14; CDR3aa: ASSQEGRARVDTQY
abundance: few; j_gene: TRBJ2-3; len: 11; v_gene: TRBV10-2; CDR3aa: ASSGLSTDTQY
abundance: NA; j_gene: TRBJ1-2; len: 10; v_gene: TRBV7-8; CDR3aa: ASSLDPYGYT
abundance: NA; j_gene: TRBJ1-5; len: 14; v_gene: TRBV19; CDR3aa: ASSILGADTSQPQH
abundance: NA; j_gene: TRBJ1-1; len: 12; v_gene: TRBV7-9; CDR3aa: ASSLVRVNTEAF
abundance: once; j_gene: TRBJ2-2; len: 14; v_gene: TRBV7-9; CDR3aa: ASSYGQGTNTGELF
abundance: NA; j_gene: TRBJ2-7; len: 12; v_gene: TRBV14; CDR3aa: ASSQETPTYEQY
abundance: NA; j_gene: TRBJ1-2; len: 14; v_gene: TRBV5-6; CDR3aa: ASSSPDTQGYYGYT
abundance: NA; j_gene: TRBJ2-7; len: 11; v_gene: TRBV19; CDR3aa: ASSIMTGREQY
abundance: NA; j_gene: TRBJ2-7; len: 13; v_gene: TRBV6-1; CDR3aa: ASSLGGGTGDEQY
abundance: NA; j_gene: TRBJ2-5; len: 15; v_gene: TRBV14; CDR3aa: ASSPHKRRGGQETQY
abundance: NA; j_gene: TRBJ1-1; len: 17; v_gene: TRBV4-1; CDR3aa: ASSQATGTGGYSYTEAF
abundance: NA; j_gene: TRBJ2-7; len: 8; v_gene: TRBV19; CDR3aa: ATGSYEQY
abundance: few; j_gene: TRBJ1-2; len: 13; v_gene: TRBV4-3; CDR3aa: ASSQDTGWEDGYT
abundance: few; j_gene: TRBJ2-2; len: 11; v_gene: TRBV11-2; CDR3aa: ASSLRNTGELF
abundance: NA; j_gene: TRBJ2-1; len: 13; v_gene: TRBV7-8; CDR3aa: ASSSVPAGVDEQF
abundance: NA; j_gene: TRBJ2-2; len: 13; v_gene: TRBV15; CDR3aa: ATSFIAGSTGELF
abundance: NA; j_gene: TRBJ1-2; len: 12; v_gene: TRBV2; CDR3aa: ASSEGPGPRGYT
abundance: NA; j_gene: TRBJ2-1; len: 13; v_gene: TRBV9; CDR3aa: ASSVEGRVYNEQF
abundance: NA; j_gene: TRBJ2-1; len: 14; v_gene: TRBV7-9; CDR3aa: ASSPRRRETYNEQF
abundance: NA; j_gene: TRBJ1-2; len: 13; v_gene: TRBV6-1; CDR3aa: ASRERQIPNYGYT
abundance: NA; j_gene: TRBJ2-7; len: 14; v_gene: TRBV30; CDR3aa: AWRLGTGSFSYEQY
abundance: NA; j_gene: TRBJ2-7; len: 11; v_gene: TRBV2; CDR3aa: ASCQTQLYEQY
abundance: NA; j_gene: TRBJ2-6; len: 16; v_gene: TRBV5-1; CDR3aa: ASSEGLAGGSWANVLT
abundance: NA; j_gene: TRBJ2-5; len: 12; v_gene: TRBV27; CDR3aa: ASSSRTQQETQY
abundance: NA; j_gene: TRBJ1-1; len: 11; v_gene: TRBV6-1; CDR3aa: ASRPPDYTEAF
abundance: once; j_gene: TRBJ2-2; len: 13; v_gene: TRBV4-2; CDR3aa: ASSVRITQAGELF
abundance: NA; j_gene: TRBJ2-7; len: 10; v_gene: TRBV7-2; CDR3aa: ASSSRLNEQY
abundance: NA; j_gene: TRBJ2-7; len: 16; v_gene: TRBV7-3; CDR3aa: ASSLNPTGMGITYEQY
abundance: NA; j_gene: TRBJ1-2; len: 12; v_gene: TRBV5-6; CDR3aa: ASSLGRGPGGYT
abundance: once; j_gene: TRBJ2-7; len: 12; v_gene: TRBV9; CDR3aa: ASSVTGDSYEQY
abundance: NA; j_gene: TRBJ2-1; len: 11; v_gene: TRBV11-2; CDR3aa: ASSLGVGREPI
abundance: NA; j_gene: TRBJ2-3; len: 15; v_gene: TRBV7-3; CDR3aa: ASSFKAGLAGADTQY
abundance: NA; j_gene: TRBJ2-2; len: 13; v_gene: TRBV11-3; CDR3aa: ASSESGMGTGELF
abundance: NA; j_gene: TRBJ1-1; len: 15; v_gene: TRBV9; CDR3aa: ASSVKRDKVGTTEAF
abundance: NA; j_gene: TRBJ1-1; len: 15; v_gene: TRBV7-9; CDR3aa: ASSTASWRRGKSVAF
abundance: NA; j_gene: TRBJ2-7; len: 10; v_gene: TRBV5-6; CDR3aa: ASSLAAYEQY
abundance: NA; j_gene: TRBJ2-7; len: 10; v_gene: TRBV11-1; CDR3aa: ASSLGSYEQY
abundance: NA; j_gene: TRBJ2-1; len: 15; v_gene: TRBV28; CDR3aa: ASSLSLLAGVANEQF
abundance: NA; j_gene: TRBJ2-3; len: 11; v_gene: TRBV7-9; CDR3aa: ASSLALQGTQY
abundance: NA; j_gene: TRBJ2-7; len: 10; v_gene: TRBV5-4; CDR3aa: ASSFGGYEQY
abundance: NA; j_gene: TRBJ1-2; len: 11; v_gene: TRBV19; CDR3aa: ASRATGHYGYT